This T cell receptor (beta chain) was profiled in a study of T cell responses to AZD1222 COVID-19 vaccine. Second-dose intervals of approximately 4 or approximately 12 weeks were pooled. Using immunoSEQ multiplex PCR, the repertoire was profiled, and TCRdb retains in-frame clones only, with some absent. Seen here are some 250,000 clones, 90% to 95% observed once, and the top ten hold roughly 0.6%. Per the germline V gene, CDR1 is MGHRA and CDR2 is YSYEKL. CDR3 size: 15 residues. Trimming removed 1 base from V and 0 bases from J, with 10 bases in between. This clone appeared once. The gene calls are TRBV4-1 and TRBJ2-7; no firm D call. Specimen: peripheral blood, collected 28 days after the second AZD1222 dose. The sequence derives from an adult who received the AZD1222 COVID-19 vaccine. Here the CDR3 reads CASSQVPQSSYEQYF. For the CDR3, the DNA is TGCGCCAGCAGCCAAGTGCCACAGAGCTCCTACGAGCAGTACTTC.